This T cell receptor (beta chain) emerged from a study of cytomegalovirus exposure and HLA in healthy donors listed by TCRdb under 2017. Background for the entire study: An earlier analysis of 587 of the donors reported about 290 Gb of sequence data and about 100 million unique TCR beta sequences from about 180 million T cells. About 330 gigabases of sequencing data and approximately 91 million unique TCR sequences made up an early release that covered 640 HLA-typed donors. Of the roughly 430 genotyped donors, approximately 83% fell in the genetic ancestry cluster associated with self-reported Caucasian donors. The number of typed donors differed by locus: about 620-630 for A, B, C, DRB1 and DQB1; some 540 for DQA1; around 610 for DPA1; and roughly 470 for DPB1. Both class I and class II loci were covered by HLA typing, at four-digit resolution. Among 398 genotyped donors of the cohort, an average of approximately 250,000 unique TCR beta nucleotide sequences were sequenced per donor, around 20% of them non-productive. The aim of the study was to test whether cataloging public T cell receptors could identify signatures of past pathogen exposure. To predict cytomegalovirus infection status, the study combined high-throughput TCR immunosequencing, statistical association of individual TCRs with disease status, and machine learning. To study patterns of TCR occurrence, a later analysis re-analyzed previously published TCR beta repertoires from around 660 donors and added high-resolution HLA genotyping. In the later analysis, no new phenotypic data were used to find candidate immune exposures; instead, reliance was placed on TCR beta sequences and their occurrence across donors. Genome-wide SNP genotypes for about 65% of the 666 donors were used in a later genetic analysis, which treated that subset as a discovery cohort. Every discovery cohort repertoire had been produced on one sequencing platform. Roughly five DR-DQ haplotypes were handled as single units for association and clustering, since linkage in the cohort was strong. An earlier analysis of 587 of the donors applied high-throughput TCR beta sequencing to assess whether each TCR beta V gene segment acted as functional or pseudogenic. Donor age, sex, ethnicity and CMV serostatus were compiled together with the repertoire data. A separate validation cohort of more than 100 different subjects was used in addition to the 666-subject first cohort. The T cell repertoires of 670 or so subjects were profiled by immunosequencing and related to cytomegalovirus serostatus.

The cohort consisted of some 730 healthy bone marrow donors. All cohort members were sampled while nominally healthy, although unrecorded immune exposures were likely present. The donor was CMV seronegative and was included in the group of around 320 seronegative cohort members. A peripheral blood sample was collected from each donor, and TCR beta sequencing was performed on peripheral blood mononuclear cells. The Qiagen DNeasy Blood Extraction Kit was used to extract genomic DNA from the blood cell samples. In regard to this clone: Its antigen target is currently unknown. Base quality data are lacking; no much larger clone is found one base away.

Paper-wide results and their limitations: In a later analysis, HLA-associated TCR beta chains were found to be more clonally expanded and to have lower generation probabilities than equally common non-associated chains. Most CMV-associated TCR beta chains appeared to be HLA-restricted in a later analysis, and the HLA associations seemed to be driven largely by CMV exposure. Because counts were too low, about 18 rarely observed V segments, including chromosome 9 orphons, were left out of the earlier analysis of roughly 600 of the donors. In a later analysis, TCR association rates were found to vary across HLA loci, with the most associated TCRs seen for DRB1 alleles and the fewest for HLA-C alleles. Several of the top co-occurrence clusters appeared to be linked to parvovirus B19, influenza, CMV and Epstein-Barr virus, according to a later analysis. HLA typing was unavailable for some donors at each locus, so association tests used only the typed subset. In vitro tests confirmed that a few of the cytomegalovirus-associated TCR beta chains recognize cytomegalovirus antigens. Most TCR sequences were seen in very few donors, while some public TCRs were found in many individuals. In a later genetic analysis, a missense DCLRE1C variant was associated with V-gene and J-gene trimming of TCR beta chains, and the association was replicated in an independent cohort. Linkage disequilibrium might explain the correlated functional status among segregating V segments, but an unknown experimental factor could not be excluded. The classifier was reported to diagnose cytomegalovirus status with high specificity and sensitivity in both the original cohort and the validation cohort. CMV serostatus was the only immune exposure information available for the cohort. Some IMGT-functional V segments, including TRBV6-2 and TRBV6-3, could not be told apart with the 87-base-pair reads, so those segments were excluded. According to a later genetic analysis, donors in an Asian-associated ancestry cluster had fewer N-insertions in productive TCRs than the approximately 670-donor mean. In a later analysis, some 18,000 TCR beta sequences were associated with specific HLA alleles at a false discovery rate of 0.05. Presence/absence analyses assumed roughly uniform sequencing depth across donors, an assumption that may not hold. The study gave a list of some 150 TCR beta chains associated with cytomegalovirus. The sequencing pipeline was judged likely to have produced a cluster of highly shared sequence variants as a technical artifact. The cohort was sequenced for TCR beta chains only, and without alpha or paired-chain data the features that could be detected were limited. Strong co-occurrence of HLA alleles, especially DR and DQ, made assigning TCR associations to individual alleles difficult. The authors suggested that the approach could potentially be extended to other disease states and immunological phenotypes. In an earlier analysis of some 550 of the donors, most TCR beta V segments were observed in productive rearrangements about 87% or about 30% of the time, broadly matching IMGT annotations. A further reported finding was that TCR beta sequences accurately predicted the HLA-A and HLA-B alleles for most subjects in the first cohort.

The CDR3 numbers 14 residues from cysteine through phenylalanine. Of all the DNA, just the CDR3 is kept, 42 bases in frame from base 1. For CDR1 and CDR2, the germline V gene lists SGHTA and FQGNSA. V is trimmed back by 5 bases and J by 1 base, and the junction contains 4 bases that no gene match accounts for. Library construction relied on the immunoSEQ multiplex PCR assay. For the multiplex PCR, a mixture combining 60 forward primers for TCR Vbeta segments and 13 reverse primers for TCR Jbeta segments was used. The CDR3 region of rearranged TCR beta genes was amplified from genomic DNA with a multiplex PCR assay. On the Illumina HiSeq System, the amplified TCR beta libraries were sequenced as 87-base-pair reads. Per the authors' processing: In a later analysis, tens of millions of unique TCR beta chains were counted across the 500 to 700 repertoires, and approximately 11 million of these chains were shared by at least two donors. Raw reads were error-corrected and collapsed into unique sequences with a nearest-neighbor algorithm that merged closely related sequences to remove PCR and sequencing errors. CDR3 sequences were aligned to IMGT reference sequences to assign V, D and J gene segments. For a sequence to be retained, a match of at least six nucleotides was required to both a V gene segment and a J gene segment. Rearrangements were called productive when the CDR3 lacked stop codons and stayed in frame with V and J; all others were non-productive. Following IMGT convention, CDR3 was defined as the stretch from the second conserved V-encoded cysteine up to the conserved J-encoded phenylalanine. The earlier analysis of about 610 of the donors excluded any sequence lacking an unambiguous match to a single V gene segment. In an earlier analysis of a few hundred of the donors, V segments were called functional above 56.7% productive rearrangements and were called segregating when the between-donor standard deviation exceeded 5%. A statistical classification framework was developed to diagnose cytomegalovirus status using the catalog of TCR beta chain sequences. A later analysis assigned V and J genes by comparing TCR nucleotide sequences with IMGT/GENE-DB human TR gene sequences. In a later analysis, CDR3 sequences and most-parsimonious VDJ recombination scenarios were assigned using the TCRdist pipeline. In a later analysis, every TCR beta chain was defined by the combination of its CDR3 amino acid sequence and its V-gene family, and reads without a unique V-gene family were dropped. To address suspected cross-contamination and a sequencing artifact, a later analysis removed approximately 590 highly shared, low-generation-probability nucleotide sequences. In a later analysis, a clonal expansion index for each public chain was calculated from normalized within-repertoire ranks of inferred template counts. A later analysis computed generation probabilities with a VDJ recombination model fitted to out-of-frame rearrangements, and checked the results against IGoR. Hypergeometric tests were used in a later analysis to score TCR-TCR, TCR-HLA and TCR-CMV co-occurrence, with a repertoire-size bias correction applied to the TCR pairs. In a later analysis, false discovery rates were estimated by permuting HLA or CMV assignments 20 times. In a later analysis, co-occurring TCRs were grouped with DBSCAN, and TCRdist sequence similarity was added when clustering was performed within HLA-allele-positive subsets. For co-occurrence clustering, repertoires with fewer than 30,000 or more than 120,000 public chains were excluded, along with about five repertoires with anomalous nucleotide sharing. Held by TCRdb, this immuneACCESS table contains in-frame sequences only and omits some clones. Under half of the omission traces to an unresolved V gene where checked; the cause of the rest is unknown. Clone size and the V and J calls come from that table; the DNA yielded D and trimming. The sample records 150,000 to 200,000 clones, around three quarters of which are singletons. 1.5% to 2% of the sample goes to the ten largest clones.

The specimen was PBMCs. The chain uses TRBV7-2 and TRBJ1-2; 7 nucleotides in the junction match TRBD1. The receptor comes from a woman younger than 45 in good health and CMV-seronegative. In nucleotides, the sequence is TGTGCCAGCAGCGCACAGGGGTTTAACTATGGCTACACCTTC. The encoded protein is CASSAQGFNYGYTF.